The next 21 T cell receptor beta chains were all read from a single sample in a study of CD8 T cells in ankylosing spondylitis. TCRdb re-derived calls from the 5' RACE reads in MiXCR, one entry per CDR3 protein. The profile shows about 240,000 distinct CDR3 sequences, 8% to 9.5% of them singletons. The source material was blood, either unsorted or a sorted T cell fraction (not recorded which). These receptors originate from a male donor with ankylosing spondylitis or in good health (not recorded which).

This clonotype was seen repeatedly, ten times or more. The chain employs TRBV7-9 and TRBJ1-5; D possibly corresponds to TRBD1 (5 bases). The CDR3 is 15 residues long. CDR1 and CDR2 (germline): SEHNR, FQNEAQ (reference sequence). Trimming pared 1 base from V and 6 bases from J, leaving 13 bases between. The CDR3 sequence: CASSLGGRRGQPQHF. DNA for the CDR3: TGTGCCAGCAGCTTAGGAGGGAGGAGGGGTCAGCCCCAGCATTTT. The complete variable domain, with remaining parts taken from reference TRBV7-9 and TRBJ1-5, reads DTGVSQNPRHKITKRGQNVTFRCDPISEHNRLYWYRQTLGQGPEFLTYFQNEAQLEKSRLLSDRFSAERPKGSFSTLEIQRTEQGDSAMYLCASSLGGRRGQPQHFGDGTRLSIL.

This clonotype was seen ten or more times. V and J are TRBV5-1 and TRBJ2-7; 11 nucleotides agree with TRBD2. There are 13 residues in the CDR3. Germline loops: CDR1 SGHRS, CDR2 YFSETQ. V lost 7 bases to trimming and J lost 5 bases; unmatched junction nucleotides: 5. CDR3 nucleotide sequence: TGCGCCAGCCGACTAGCGGGACACAACGAGCAGTACTTC. The encoded protein is CASRLAGHNEQYF.

This clonotype was picked up many times. The chain has TRBV7-3 and TRBJ1-1; 7 bases are shared with TRBD1. This CDR3 spans 16 amino acids. Germline lookup yields CDR1 SGHTA and CDR2 FQGTGA. The trim removed 5 bases at V and 1 base at J, leaving 10 bases unmatched. The CDR3 DNA sequence: TGTGCCAGCAGCCCTCACAAGACAGGGACGAACACTGAAGCTTTCTTT. Protein product: CASSPHKTGTNTEAFF.

This clonotype was detected ten times or more. V usage is TRBV18 and J usage is TRBJ2-6; the D gene is possibly TRBD2 (5 bases). From germline, CDR1 is KGHSH and CDR2 LQKENI. The CDR3 is 17 amino acids. V was pared by 0 bases and J by 2 bases, with 11 bases between. CDR3 DNA sequence: TGTGCCAGCTCACCACCGAACGAGGGTGCTGGGGCCAACGTCCTGACTTTC. Its protein product is CASSPPNEGAGANVLTF.

This clonotype was picked up many times. The J gene is TRBJ2-1, the V gene TRBV3-1; perhaps TRBD1 as D (6 bases). The CDR3 contains 13 residues. Trimming took 0 bases from V and 9 from J, leaving 9 bases between them. Germline V gene sequence: CDR1 LGHDT, CDR2 YNNKEL (reference sequence). The CDR3 coding sequence is TGTGCCAGCAGCCAAGATGACAGGTCTGAGCAGTTCTTC. Protein: CASSQDDRSEQFF.

On this clonotype itself: With a much larger clone just one base away, this may be a read error. The gene calls are TRBV20-1 and TRBJ1-1, with TRBD1 identical over 9 bases. The trim removed 8 bases at V and 6 bases at J, leaving 4 bases unmatched. Germline V CDR1 and CDR2: DFQATT, SNEGSKA (reference sequence). The CDR3 has 11 amino acids. The CDR3 DNA follows: TGCAGTTGTACAGGGGGCCCTGAAGCTTTCTTT. The encoded protein is CSCTGGPEAFF.

In this sample, this clonotype turned up many times. The J gene is TRBJ1-2, the V gene TRBV6-1; 9 nucleotides agree with TRBD1. CDR3 length: 15 amino acids. CDR1 is MNHNS and CDR2 is SASEGT in the germline V gene. V lost 5 bases to trimming and J lost 4 bases; unmatched junction nucleotides: 8. The CDR3 reads CASSKDRGVSYGYTF. The CDR3 bases are TGTGCCAGCAGTAAGGACAGGGGCGTCTCCTATGGCTACACCTTC.

The chain is built from TRBV5-1 and TRBJ2-1; 8 bases agree with TRBD2. The CDR3 is 14 residues long. From germline, CDR1 is SGHRS and CDR2 YFSETQ. The junction had 4 bases not matched to a gene; V was cut back by 1 base and J by 7 bases. Here the CDR3 DNA reads TGCGCCAGCAGCTTGAGGATAGCGGGGAATGAGCAGTTCTTC. This gives the protein CASSLRIAGNEQFF.

This clonotype was recorded at least ten times. The CDR3: CASSGGLREQYF. For the CDR3, the DNA is TGTGCCAGCAGCGGGGGACTACGAGAGCAGTACTTC. This sequence joins TRBV5-8 and TRBJ2-7, with 7 positions matching TRBD2. The CDR3 has 12 residues. From germline, CDR1 is SGHTS and CDR2 YDEGEE. The V segment lost 4 bases and the J segment 7 bases; nucleotides outside the gene matches: 5.

This clonotype was seen at least ten times. This chain links TRBV5-1 with TRBJ1-1; D is undetermined. V was pared by 1 base and J by 12 bases, with 22 bases between. The CDR3 totals 15 residues. Germline V gene sequence: CDR1 SGHRS, CDR2 YFSETQ. Here the CDR3 reads CASSLMDGVGVVPFF. The CDR3 nucleotides are TGCGCCAGCAGCTTGATGGACGGGGTTGGGGTTGTCCCTTTCTTT.

This clonotype was seen at least ten times. The rearrangement uses TRBV6-2 or TRBV6-3 and TRBJ1-5, with unresolved D. Trimming removed 4 bases from V and 5 bases from J, with 9 bases in between. This CDR3 is 13 amino acids long. Germline V gene lookup returns CDR1 MNHEY and CDR2 SVGEGT. CDR3 amino acids: CASSSVPYQPQHF. The CDR3 DNA sequence: TGTGCCAGCAGTTCAGTACCCTATCAGCCCCAGCATTTT.

This clonotype came up many times. The chain joins TRBV7-2 to TRBJ1-1; D is unclear. CDR1 SGHTA and CDR2 FQGNSA come from the germline V gene. V was cut by 3 bases and J by 2 bases, with 7 bases left in between. The CDR3 has 13 residues. CDR3 region: CASSFPGNTEAFF. CDR3 DNA: TGTGCCAGCAGCTTCCCAGGAAACACTGAAGCTTTCTTT.

This clonotype was detected ten times or more. This chain joins TRBV5-1 and TRBJ2-2; D gene uncertain. This CDR3 spans 16 amino acids. CDR1 and CDR2 from the germline V gene are SGHRS and YFSETQ. V lost 0 bases and J lost 1, with 10 bases in between. In DNA form, the CDR3 reads TGCGCCAGCAGCTTGGCCCCGACCGTGAACACCGGGGAGCTGTTTTTT. Encoded protein: CASSLAPTVNTGELFF.

This clonotype has only a few counts. The chain uses TRBV20-1 and TRBJ2-3; 8 bases agree with TRBD2. After removal of 0 bases from V and 2 bases from J, the junction contained 10 bases not matched to a gene. Germline V gene lookup returns CDR1 DFQATT and CDR2 SNEGSKA (reference sequence). CDR3 length: 17 amino acids. The CDR3 protein is CSARDPLAGRYTDTQYF. The CDR3 bases are TGCAGTGCTAGAGATCCTTTAGCGGGGCGTTACACAGATACGCAGTATTTT.

At least ten counts were recorded for this clonotype. This sequence joins TRBV29-1 and TRBJ2-3; D possibly corresponds to TRBD2 (6 bases). The length of the CDR3 is 13 residues. Trimming took 5 bases from V and 4 from J, leaving 13 bases between them. The germline gives CDR1 SQVTM, CDR2 ANQGSEA. The CDR3 reads CSVSGYGADTQYF. The CDR3 DNA reads TGCAGCGTTAGCGGGTACGGCGCAGATACGCAGTATTTT.

This clonotype was detected ten times or more. V gene TRBV12-3 or TRBV12-4 combines with J gene TRBJ1-5; D gene ambiguous. The CDR3 has 15 residues. Trimming left V 5 bases short and J 3 bases short, with 14 bases between. The CDR3 reads CASSPQSGINQPQHF. The CDR3 DNA follows: TGTGCCAGCAGTCCGCAGTCCGGGATCAATCAGCCCCAGCATTTT.

This clonotype was seen repeatedly, ten times or more. A junction end diverges from the germline sequence, so it may reflect a read error. V is TRBV6-5 and J is TRBJ2-1, with TRBD2 as a possible D gene (6 bases). The germline V gene encodes CDR1 MNHEY and CDR2 SVGAGI. This CDR3 region has 15 residues. The CDR3 DNA follows: TGTGCCAGCAGTTACATGGGACTCCCTTACAATGAGCAGTTTTTC. It translates to CASSYMGLPYNEQFF.

This clonotype was seen at least ten times. This chain links TRBV20-1 with TRBJ1-2; unclear D gene. V lost 3 bases to trimming and J lost 4 bases, with 9 bases between them. The CDR3 is made up of 12 amino acids. Germline-derived CDR1 and CDR2 are DFQATT and SNEGSKA (reference sequence). The CDR3 nucleotides read TGCAGTGCTAGTCAAGGTCTCTATGGCTACACCTTC. Translation gives CSASQGLYGYTF.

This clonotype was picked up a small number of times. The genes are TRBV5-6 and TRBJ1-1, with D perhaps TRBD1 (5 bases). CDR3 size: 15 residues. From germline, CDR1 is SGHDT and CDR2 YYEEEE. V lost 4 bases and J 0 bases, leaving 13 bases between the germline ends. The CDR3 is CASSPPSGLNTEAFF. The CDR3, as DNA: TGTGCCAGCAGCCCCCCTTCGGGACTGAACACTGAAGCTTTCTTT.

This clonotype was observed many times. V gene TRBV24-1 combines with J gene TRBJ2-2; D gene uncertain. The V end lost 0 bases, the J end lost 4 bases, and 11 bases lay between the germline ends. There are 16 residues in the CDR3. Looked up from germline, CDR1 is KGHDR and CDR2 is SFDVKD. CDR3: CATSDLTRAGTGELFF. CDR3 in DNA: TGTGCCACCAGTGATTTGACACGGGCTGGCACCGGGGAGCTGTTTTTT.

Concerning this clonotype itself: Germline and junction disagree at one end, which may indicate a read error. The chain combines TRBV19 with TRBJ2-1, with 9 positions matching TRBD1. CDR1 is LNHDA and CDR2 is SQIVND in the germline V gene (reference sequence). The CDR3 loop spans 12 amino acids. The CDR3 protein is CTSSLGTGRWFF. The CDR3 DNA is TGTACCAGTAGCCTAGGGACAGGGAGATGGTTCTTC.